This T cell receptor (beta chain) is from a study of shared clonotypes between healthy human individuals. Study-level points and caveats: Memory subsets generally showed smaller estimated richness than naive subsets did.

With 4 bases removed from V and 5 bases from J, the gap between germline ends came to 12 bases. This CDR3 has 13 amino acids. CDR1 SGHRS and CDR2 YFSETQ come from the germline V gene. Comments on this clone: Antigen unknown. The sample carries other DNA sequences with the same CDR3.

Assay used: immunoSEQ multiplex PCR; TCRdb lists only in-frame clones, some missing. The sample consists of millions of clones, 85% to 95% of them appearing once. The gene calls are TRBV5-1 and TRBJ2-5; D ambiguous. The TCR comes from a man between 18 and 29 years old in good health. Sequencing was performed on naive CD4+ T cells sorted from blood. Subset specified: CD45RA+ positively selected. CDR3 amino acids: CASSLSPGETQYF. Written as DNA, the CDR3 is TGCGCCAGCAGCCTGTCCCCAGGTGAGACCCAGTACTTC.